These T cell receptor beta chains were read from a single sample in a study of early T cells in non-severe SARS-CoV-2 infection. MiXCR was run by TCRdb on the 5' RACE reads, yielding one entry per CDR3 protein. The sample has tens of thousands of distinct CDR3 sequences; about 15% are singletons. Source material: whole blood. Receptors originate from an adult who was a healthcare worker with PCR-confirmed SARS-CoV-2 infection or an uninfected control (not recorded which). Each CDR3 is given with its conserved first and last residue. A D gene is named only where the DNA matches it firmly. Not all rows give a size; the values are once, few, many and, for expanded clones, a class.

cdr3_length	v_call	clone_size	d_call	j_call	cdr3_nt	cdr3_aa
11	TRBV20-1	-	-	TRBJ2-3	TGCAGTGTAGGGTGGCGGGATACGCAGTATTTT	CSVGWRDTQYF
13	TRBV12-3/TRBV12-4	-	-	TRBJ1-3	TGTGCCAGCATCTTCGTTGGTGAAAACACCATATATTTT	CASIFVGENTIYF
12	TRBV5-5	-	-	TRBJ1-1	TGTGCCAGCAGCTTTTGGGGTATTGAAGCTTTCTTT	CASSFWGIEAFF
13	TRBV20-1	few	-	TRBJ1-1	TGCAGTGCTAGCCCCAGCCTGAACACTGAAGCTTTCTTT	CSASPSLNTEAFF
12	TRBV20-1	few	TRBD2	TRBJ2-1	TGCAGTGCATGGGAGGGACGCAATGAGCAGTTCTTC	CSAWEGRNEQFF
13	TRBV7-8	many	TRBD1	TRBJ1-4	TGTGCCAGCAACAGGGGCCCCAATGAAAAACTGTTTTTT	CASNRGPNEKLFF
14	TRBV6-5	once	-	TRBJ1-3	TGTGCCAGCAGCCGACAAGGGGCTGGAAACACCATATATTTT	CASSRQGAGNTIYF
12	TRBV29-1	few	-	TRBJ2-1	TGCAGCGCCTCACTAGACCTTAATGAGCAGTTCTTC	CSASLDLNEQFF
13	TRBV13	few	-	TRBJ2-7	TGTGCCAGCAGCAGGGGGGCCGGGGTCGAGCAGTACTTC	CASSRGAGVEQYF
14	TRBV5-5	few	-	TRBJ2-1	TGTGCCAGCAGAATGGGACTTGCGTTACGTGAGCAGTTCTTC	CASRMGLALREQFF
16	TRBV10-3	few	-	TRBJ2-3	TGTGCCATCAGTCCGGAGACTGGTACTAGCACAGATACGCAGTATTTT	CAISPETGTSTDTQYF
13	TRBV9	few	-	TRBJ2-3	TGTGCCAGCAGCGTTAACCCGACAGATACGCAGTATTTT	CASSVNPTDTQYF
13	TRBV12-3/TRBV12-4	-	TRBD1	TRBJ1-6	TGTGCCAGCAGTCCGGACAGGCATTCACCCCTCCACTTT	CASSPDRHSPLHF
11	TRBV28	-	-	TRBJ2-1	TGTGCCAGCAGTTTAAGGGGGAAGCAGTTCTTC	CASSLRGKQFF
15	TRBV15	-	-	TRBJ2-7	TGTGCCACCAGCAGAGGGGGAGGACGGTCCTACGAGCAGTACTTC	CATSRGGGRSYEQYF
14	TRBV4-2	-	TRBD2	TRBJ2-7	TGTGCCAGCAGCCCCCGGACTAGTTCCTACGAGCAGTACTTC	CASSPRTSSYEQYF
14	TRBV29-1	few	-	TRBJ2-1	TGCAGCGGACTCAAGCAGAGCTCCTACAATGAGCAGTTCTTC	CSGLKQSSYNEQFF
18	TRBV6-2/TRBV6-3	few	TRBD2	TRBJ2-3	TGTGCCAGCAGTTACTCGACGGGACTAGCGAGGGTGCCAGATACGCAGTATTTT	CASSYSTGLARVPDTQYF
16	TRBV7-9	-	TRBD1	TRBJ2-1	TGTGCCAGCAGCAGTTGGACAGGGCGAGTAGGGAATGAGCAGTTCTTC	CASSSWTGRVGNEQFF
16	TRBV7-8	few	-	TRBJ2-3	TGTGCCAGCAGCTTACAGCTAGCGTCTAGCACAGATACGCAGTATTTT	CASSLQLASSTDTQYF
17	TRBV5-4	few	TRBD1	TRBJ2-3	TGTGCCAGCAGCTTGGGGACAGGGGGCGTGGGCACAGATACGCAGTATTTT	CASSLGTGGVGTDTQYF
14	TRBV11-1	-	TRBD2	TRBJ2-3	TGTGCCAGCAGCCAAAGCGGGACTTCAGATACGCAGTATTTT	CASSQSGTSDTQYF
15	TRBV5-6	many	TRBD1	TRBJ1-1	TGTGCCAGCAGCTCCGACAGGGGGCTGAACACTGAAGCTTTCTTT	CASSSDRGLNTEAFF
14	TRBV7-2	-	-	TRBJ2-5	TGTGCCAGCAGCTTATCCGCGGGCCAAGAGACCCAGTACTTC	CASSLSAGQETQYF
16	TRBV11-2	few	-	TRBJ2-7	TGTGCCAGCAGCTTAAATATCGCGGGCAGCTCCTACGAGCAGTACTTC	CASSLNIAGSSYEQYF
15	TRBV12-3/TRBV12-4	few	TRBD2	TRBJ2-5	TGTGCCAGCAGTTTAGGAATACTAGCGGAAGAGACCCAGTACTTC	CASSLGILAEETQYF
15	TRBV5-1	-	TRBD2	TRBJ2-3	TGCGCCAGCGGCCTAGCGGGAGCTAGCACAGATACGCAGTATTTT	CASGLAGASTDTQYF
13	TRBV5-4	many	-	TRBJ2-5	TGTGCCAGCAGCTTGTTCCCACAAGAGACCCAGTACTTC	CASSLFPQETQYF
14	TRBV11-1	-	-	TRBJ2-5	TGTGCCAGCAGCTTATCGACAACGCAAGAGACCCAGTACTTC	CASSLSTTQETQYF
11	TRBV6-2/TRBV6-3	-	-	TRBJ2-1	TGTGCCAGCAGTTACTCGAAGGGCGCCTTCTTC	CASSYSKGAFF
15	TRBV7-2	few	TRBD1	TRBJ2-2	TGTGCCAGCAGCTTAGCGGGACAGGGCACCGGGGAGCTGTTTTTT	CASSLAGQGTGELFF
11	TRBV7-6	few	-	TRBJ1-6	TGTGCCAGATGGGGCGGCTCACCCCTCCACTTT	CARWGGSPLHF
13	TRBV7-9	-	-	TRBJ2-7	TGTGCCAGCAGTCCTAGTGGCTCTAGGGAGCAGTACTTC	CASSPSGSREQYF
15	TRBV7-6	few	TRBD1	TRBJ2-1	TGTGCCAGCAGCCGGGACAGGGACCTCTACAATGAGCAGTTCTTC	CASSRDRDLYNEQFF
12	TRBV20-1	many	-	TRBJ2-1	TGCAGTGCTAGAGCTAATGGGAATGAGCAGTTCTTC	CSARANGNEQFF
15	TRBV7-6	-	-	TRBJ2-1	TGTGCCAGCAGCTTAGCAAACGGTATCGGCAATGAGCAGTTCTTC	CASSLANGIGNEQFF
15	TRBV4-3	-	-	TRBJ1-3	TGCGCCAGCAGCCAAAGCCCGGACGGTCCCACCGCCATATATTTT	CASSQSPDGPTAIYF
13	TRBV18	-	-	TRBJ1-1	TGTGCCAGCTCACGGGGCCCGAACACTGAAGCTTTCTTT	CASSRGPNTEAFF
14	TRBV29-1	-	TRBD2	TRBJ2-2	TGCTCTAGTCAGCGGGAACGTGGCACCGGGGAGCTGTTTTTT	CSSQRERGTGELFF
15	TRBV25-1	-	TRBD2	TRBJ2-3	TGTGCCAGCAGTCACCTAGCGGGAGGGGCAGATACGCAGTATTTT	CASSHLAGGADTQYF
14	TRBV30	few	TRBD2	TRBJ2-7	TGTGCCTGGCGCGAGCGGGAGAGCTCCTACGAGCAGTACTTC	CAWRERESSYEQYF
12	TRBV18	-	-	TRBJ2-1	TGTGCCAGCTCACAGGGGAACAATGAGCAGTTCTTC	CASSQGNNEQFF
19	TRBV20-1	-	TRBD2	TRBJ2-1	TGCAGTGCTAGAGATAACCGAGGCTCGGGACTAGCAAACTACAATGAGCAGTTCTTC	CSARDNRGSGLANYNEQFF
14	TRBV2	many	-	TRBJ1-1	TGTGCCAGCAGGGTCGGGGGCGGAAACACTGAAGCTTTCTTT	CASRVGGGNTEAFF
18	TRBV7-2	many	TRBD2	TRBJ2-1	TGTGCCAGCAGAGGACTAGCGGGCGCTAGGGCCCTCTACAATGAGCAGTTCTTC	CASRGLAGARALYNEQFF
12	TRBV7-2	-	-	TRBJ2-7	TGTGCCAGCAGCTGGAAGGGTCCCGAGCAGTACTTC	CASSWKGPEQYF
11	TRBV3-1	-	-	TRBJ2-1	TGTGCCAGTTGGGGGAGAAATGAGCAGTTCTTC	CASWGRNEQFF
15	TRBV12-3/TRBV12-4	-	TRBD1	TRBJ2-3	TGTGCCAGCAGTTTAAGGGGGCTCCGCACAGATACGCAGTATTTT	CASSLRGLRTDTQYF
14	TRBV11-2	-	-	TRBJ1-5	TGTGCCAGCAGCTTTCGGCCCACGGGACAGCCCCAGCATTTT	CASSFRPTGQPQHF